The rows below give T cell receptor beta chains drawn from one sample of a study of shared clonotypes between healthy human individuals. The data were produced by immunoSEQ multiplex PCR, yet TCRdb's version contains in-frame clones alone and is incomplete. The sample has about 600,000 clones; just under 97% are singletons. Material for sequencing was naive CD8+ T cells sorted from blood. These receptors were obtained from a woman aged 25 to 45 in good health. CDR3s include the opening cysteine and the closing phenylalanine or tryptophan. Each record gives: CDR3 protein, CDR3 DNA, clone size, J gene, V gene, D gene. D genes are given only for firm matches. Rows may omit the clone size; those that give it use once, few, many or a size class.

CDR3: CASSEYRGDYEQYF; DNA: TGCGCCAGCAGTGAGTACAGGGGGGACTACGAGCAGTACTTC; size: NA; J: TRBJ2-7; V: TRBV10-2; D: TRBD1
CDR3: CASSWGTSGSQETQYF; DNA: TGTGCCAGCAGCTGGGGGACTAGCGGGAGCCAAGAGACCCAGTACTTC; size: NA; J: TRBJ2-5; V: TRBV7-9; D: TRBD2
CDR3: CASSASGRETQYF; DNA: TGTGCCAGCAGCGCTAGCGGGAGAGAGACCCAGTACTTC; size: NA; J: TRBJ2-5; V: TRBV5-6; D: TRBD2
CDR3: CASSPSDIIYNEQFF; DNA: TGTGCCAGCAGTCCGAGCGACATCATATACAATGAGCAGTTCTTC; size: NA; J: TRBJ2-1; V: TRBV27; D: NA
CDR3: CASSQDLPGQSYLMNTEAFF; DNA: TGTGCCAGCAGCCAAGACTTGCCGGGACAGTCGTACTTAATGAACACTGAAGCTTTCTTT; size: NA; J: TRBJ1-1; V: TRBV4-2; D: TRBD1
CDR3: CASSPQGAPDEQYF; DNA: TGTGCCAGCAGCCCACAGGGCGCGCCGGACGAGCAGTACTTC; size: NA; J: TRBJ2-7; V: TRBV11-2; D: NA
CDR3: CASSQAILDRASGNTIYF; DNA: TGTGCCAGCAGCCAAGCTATTTTAGACAGGGCCTCTGGAAACACCATATATTTT; size: NA; J: TRBJ1-3; V: TRBV14; D: TRBD1
CDR3: CASSDPGSEDTQYF; DNA: TGCGCCAGCAGTGATCCGGGATCGGAAGATACGCAGTATTTT; size: NA; J: TRBJ2-3; V: TRBV10-2; D: NA
CDR3: CASSITGTAFYGYTF; DNA: TGTGCCAGCAGTATTACGGGGACAGCCTTCTATGGCTACACCTTC; size: NA; J: TRBJ1-2; V: TRBV28; D: TRBD1
CDR3: CASSLVRGSYNEQFF; DNA: TGTGCCAGCAGCTTGGTTCGCGGGAGCTACAATGAGCAGTTCTTC; size: NA; J: TRBJ2-1; V: TRBV5-4; D: TRBD2
CDR3: CASSGQYSNQPQHF; DNA: TGTGCCAGCAGCGGACAGTATAGCAATCAGCCCCAGCATTTT; size: once; J: TRBJ1-5; V: TRBV27; D: NA
CDR3: CSVWDGEAFF; DNA: TGCAGCGTATGGGACGGTGAAGCTTTCTTT; size: NA; J: TRBJ1-1; V: TRBV29-1; D: NA
CDR3: CASSRTDYSSYEQYF; DNA: TGTGCCAGCAGCCGAACAGATTATAGCTCCTACGAGCAGTACTTC; size: once; J: TRBJ2-7; V: TRBV5-6; D: NA
CDR3: CASSLSPPWQEGSSYNEQFF; DNA: TGTGCCAGCAGTTTGTCCCCCCCATGGCAGGAGGGAAGCTCCTACAATGAGCAGTTCTTC; size: NA; J: TRBJ2-1; V: TRBV28; D: NA
CDR3: CASSATSAETQYF; DNA: TGTGCCAGCAGCGCCACTAGCGCCGAGACCCAGTACTTC; size: NA; J: TRBJ2-5; V: TRBV7-9; D: TRBD2
CDR3: CASSLVRTGALYGYTF; DNA: TGTGCCAGCAGCTTAGTTCGGACAGGGGCCCTTTATGGCTACACCTTC; size: NA; J: TRBJ1-2; V: TRBV7-9; D: TRBD1
CDR3: CASRGSRSGSNDNEQFF; DNA: TGTGCCAGCAGAGGATCTAGAAGCGGGAGTAACGACAATGAGCAGTTCTTC; size: few; J: TRBJ2-1; V: TRBV9; D: TRBD2
CDR3: CASSTFITDSNTGELFF; DNA: TGTGCCAGCAGCACATTCATTACAGACTCGAACACCGGGGAGCTGTTTTTT; size: NA; J: TRBJ2-2; V: TRBV21-1; D: NA
CDR3: CASSPRPTTDIQYF; DNA: TGTGCCAGCAGCCCCCGTCCCACAACTGACATTCAGTACTTC; size: NA; J: TRBJ2-4; V: TRBV28; D: NA
CDR3: CASSASGRTDTQYF; DNA: TGTGCCAGCAGCGCTAGCGGGAGGACAGATACGCAGTATTTT; size: NA; J: TRBJ2-3; V: TRBV27; D: TRBD2
CDR3: CASSPEGGPGNTIYF; DNA: TGCGCCAGCAGCCCAGAAGGGGGTCCTGGAAACACCATATATTTT; size: NA; J: TRBJ1-3; V: TRBV4-1; D: NA
CDR3: CASSRDGEDQPQHF; DNA: TGTGCCAGCAGTAGAGATGGGGAAGATCAGCCCCAGCATTTT; size: NA; J: TRBJ1-5; V: TRBV6-5; D: NA
CDR3: CASSLFTSGSYEQYF; DNA: TGTGCCAGCAGCTTATTTACTAGCGGGAGTTACGAGCAGTACTTC; size: NA; J: TRBJ2-7; V: TRBV7-8; D: TRBD2
CDR3: CASSYTGGNEQFF; DNA: TGTGCCAGCAGTTATACAGGGGGCAATGAGCAGTTCTTC; size: NA; J: TRBJ2-1; V: TRBV6-5; D: TRBD1
CDR3: CASSLLRGQGDREQYF; DNA: TGTGCCAGCAGTCTCCTAAGGGGACAGGGGGATAGGGAGCAGTACTTC; size: NA; J: TRBJ2-7; V: TRBV27; D: TRBD1
CDR3: CASRQTASTDTQYF; DNA: TGTGCCAGCAGACAGACGGCGAGCACAGATACGCAGTATTTT; size: NA; J: TRBJ2-3; V: TRBV27; D: NA
CDR3: CASSLRTNRVHEQYF; DNA: TGTGCCAGCAGTTTAAGGACTAATCGGGTCCACGAGCAGTACTTC; size: NA; J: TRBJ2-7; V: TRBV27; D: NA
CDR3: CASSLFLSPLHF; DNA: TGTGCCAGCAGCTTGTTTCTTTCACCCCTCCACTTT; size: NA; J: TRBJ1-6; V: TRBV5-6; D: NA
CDR3: CASSTGAQETQYF; DNA: TGTGCCAGCAGCACCGGGGCGCAAGAGACCCAGTACTTC; size: once; J: TRBJ2-5; V: TRBV27; D: NA
CDR3: CASSGGQGVAGELFF; DNA: TGTGCCAGCAGTGGGGGGCAGGGAGTTGCCGGGGAGCTGTTTTTT; size: NA; J: TRBJ2-2; V: TRBV2; D: NA
CDR3: CASSSLFENQPQHF; DNA: TGTGCCAGCAGTAGTCTGTTCGAGAATCAGCCCCAGCATTTT; size: NA; J: TRBJ1-5; V: TRBV28; D: NA
CDR3: CASSLTDPYEKLFF; DNA: TGTGCCAGCAGCTTGACAGACCCCTATGAAAAACTGTTTTTT; size: NA; J: TRBJ1-4; V: TRBV5-8; D: NA
CDR3: CASSLKPGNTIYF; DNA: TGTGCCAGCAGCTTGAAACCTGGAAACACCATATATTTT; size: NA; J: TRBJ1-3; V: TRBV5-6; D: NA
CDR3: CASSFGGAGNEQFF; DNA: TGCGCCAGCAGCTTCGGGGGAGCTGGAAATGAGCAGTTCTTC; size: NA; J: TRBJ2-1; V: TRBV5-1; D: NA
CDR3: CASSPSSHLGDTEAFF; DNA: TGTGCCAGCTCACCAAGCAGCCACCTGGGGGACACTGAAGCTTTCTTT; size: NA; J: TRBJ1-1; V: TRBV18; D: NA
CDR3: CASSQDPYVSGTYNEQFF; DNA: TGCGCCAGCAGCCAAGACCCCTATGTTAGCGGGACCTACAATGAGCAGTTCTTC; size: NA; J: TRBJ2-1; V: TRBV4-1; D: TRBD2
CDR3: CASRQGGTGELFF; DNA: TGTGCCAGTCGGCAGGGGGGCACCGGGGAGCTGTTTTTT; size: NA; J: TRBJ2-2; V: TRBV27; D: NA
CDR3: CASSLGRGASYEQYF; DNA: TGTGCCAGCAGCTTAGGTAGGGGCGCTTCCTACGAGCAGTACTTC; size: NA; J: TRBJ2-7; V: TRBV7-9; D: NA
CDR3: CASSLTRLNEQYF; DNA: TGTGCCAGCAGTTTGACTCGGCTAAACGAGCAGTACTTC; size: NA; J: TRBJ2-7; V: TRBV6-5; D: NA
CDR3: CASSEGDEQYF; DNA: TGCGCCAGCAGTGAAGGGGACGAGCAGTACTTC; size: NA; J: TRBJ2-7; V: TRBV10-2; D: NA
CDR3: CAWSVQGLLRDTEAFF; DNA: TGTGCCTGGAGTGTACAGGGACTCCTTAGGGACACTGAAGCTTTCTTT; size: once; J: TRBJ1-1; V: TRBV30; D: NA
CDR3: CASSPGTSGNSPLHF; DNA: TGTGCCAGCAGCCCTGGAACATCGGGCAATTCACCCCTCCACTTT; size: NA; J: TRBJ1-6; V: TRBV13; D: NA
CDR3: CASSFKGNEQFF; DNA: TGTGCCAGCAGTTTTAAGGGAAATGAGCAGTTCTTC; size: NA; J: TRBJ2-1; V: TRBV27; D: NA
CDR3: CASSLQGNYGYTF; DNA: TGTGCCAGCAGCTTACAGGGAAACTATGGCTACACCTTC; size: NA; J: TRBJ1-2; V: TRBV7-8; D: NA
CDR3: CASSGTLETDTQYF; DNA: TGTGCCAGCAGCGGGACCTTGGAAACAGATACGCAGTATTTT; size: once; J: TRBJ2-3; V: TRBV9; D: NA
CDR3: CATSIGAAEGDTEAFF; DNA: TGTGCCACCAGCATAGGGGCTGCGGAGGGGGACACTGAAGCTTTCTTT; size: NA; J: TRBJ1-1; V: TRBV15; D: NA
CDR3: CASSPRTGGPDTQYF; DNA: TGTGCCAGCAGCCCCAGGACAGGAGGCCCAGATACGCAGTATTTT; size: NA; J: TRBJ2-3; V: TRBV7-7; D: TRBD1
CDR3: CASSERDGYGYTF; DNA: TGTGCCAGCAGTGAAAGGGACGGGTATGGCTACACCTTC; size: NA; J: TRBJ1-2; V: TRBV2; D: NA
CDR3: CASSLGVDGHSGNTIYF; DNA: TGTGCCAGCAGTTTGGGGGTAGACGGACACTCTGGAAACACCATATATTTT; size: NA; J: TRBJ1-3; V: TRBV28; D: NA
CDR3: CASSEPGGTDTQYF; DNA: TGTGCCAGCAGCGAGCCAGGGGGGACAGATACGCAGTATTTT; size: NA; J: TRBJ2-3; V: TRBV9; D: NA
CDR3: CASSQYTEAFF; DNA: TGCGCCAGCAGCCAGTACACTGAAGCTTTCTTT; size: NA; J: TRBJ1-1; V: TRBV4-1; D: NA
CDR3: CSVQYEQFF; DNA: TGCAGTGTCCAATATGAGCAGTTCTTC; size: NA; J: TRBJ2-1; V: TRBV20-1; D: NA
CDR3: CASTYGGGNTEAFF; DNA: TGTGCCAGCACCTACGGGGGTGGGAACACTGAAGCTTTCTTT; size: NA; J: TRBJ1-1; V: TRBV6-5; D: NA
CDR3: CASSQDYSTTYEQYF; DNA: TGTGCCAGCAGCCAAGATTACAGCACTACCTACGAGCAGTACTTC; size: NA; J: TRBJ2-7; V: TRBV4-2; D: NA